This TCR beta chain was documented in a study of identical twins' blood T cells. Study-wide results and caveats: Each donor's most abundant TCRbeta clonotypes shared more CDR3 sequences with her twin than unrelated donors.

V lost 6 bases, J lost 0 bases, and 11 bases lay in between. CDR3 length equals 14 residues. Each TCR cDNA library carried sample-specific barcodes on both ends. In the authors' workflow: Per-library CDR3 reads ranged 2.2 to 3.6 million; clonotypes, ~95,000 to ~550,000. TCRdb used MiXCR to reprocess the 5' RACE reads, holding one entry per CDR3 protein. These V and J calls are TCRdb output, not the study's own analysis. Of 400,000 or so distinct CDR3 sequences in the sample, roughly 27% were seen once. The three twin pairs were reared together, likely meeting the same infections. As to this clonotype: The antigen is undetermined.

This chain uses TRBV12-3 or TRBV12-4 with TRBJ1-1; D is possibly TRBD1 (5 bases). The TCR was taken from a woman aged 18-55 years in good health. The sample comprised PBMCs. The CDR3 sequence: CASRGPGVNTEAFF. CDR3 nucleotides: TGTGCCAGCAGGGGACCGGGGGTGAACACTGAAGCTTTCTTT.